Listed below are T cell receptor beta chains from one sample, sequenced in a study of T cell repertoires in aging, cancer and after chemotherapy. TCRdb itself ran the multiplex PCR reads through MiXCR, one entry per CDR3 protein. The sample carries approximately 9,700 distinct CDR3 sequences, 25% to 30% recorded once. Sequences were obtained from blood. The receptor set was obtained from a human donor in good health. The conserved cysteine and the conserved F or W are not part of the CDR3 here.

J,V,CDR3
TRBJ2-7,TRBV5-6,ASSLYTGPYEQY
TRBJ1-2,TRBV20-1,SAITLGQARLGGYT
TRBJ2-5,TRBV20-1,SAPAASGRDIQETQY
TRBJ2-7,TRBV27,ASSPLSAQDRDYLSYEQY
TRBJ2-7,TRBV20-1,SASTSGSSYEQY
TRBJ1-2,TRBV28,ASSSRDPPSANYGYT
TRBJ1-1,TRBV29-1,SVEFGETEAF
TRBJ2-7,TRBV27,ASSFLRRNGRNYEQY
TRBJ2-3,TRBV6-5,ASSYSSQGADTQY
-,TRBV28,ASSPNSWTGVYEQY
TRBJ2-1,TRBV11-2,ASSPVGVGILNNEQF
TRBJ1-3,TRBV29-1,SVQRGREASGNTIY
TRBJ1-6,TRBV5-1,ASRQGFSPLH
TRBJ2-1,TRBV7-9,ASSHRDRGIDEQI
TRBJ2-1,TRBV5-5,ASSPWGESYNEQF
TRBJ1-5,TRBV27,ASSPNGDSNQPQH
TRBJ1-3,TRBV11-3,ASSFRWVGGNTIY
TRBJ2-3,TRBV6-5,ASRSRWGGRSTDTQY
TRBJ1-3,TRBV6-2/TRBV6-3,ASSYDDRHSGNTIY
TRBJ2-7,TRBV5-1,ASSWTGGDEQY
TRBJ1-4,TRBV14,ASSQGKGNHNEKLF
TRBJ1-2,TRBV7-9,ASSFPNGVEYGYT
TRBJ2-7,TRBV10-1,ASSAGTGTYEQY
TRBJ2-2,TRBV27,ASSLSQVNTGELF